What follows are 15 T cell receptor beta chains derived from one specimen sequenced in a study of T cells after yellow fever vaccination. TCRdb re-called the 5' RACE reads through MiXCR, storing one row per CDR3 protein. The profile shows some 340,000 distinct CDR3 sequences, roughly 4.3% of them singletons. The sequences come from PBMCs, collected 5 days after the yellow fever booster vaccination. The receptor source for this set is a man younger than 35 who received the YFV17D yellow fever vaccine.

The rearrangement uses TRBV27 and TRBJ1-5; maybe TRBD1 (6 bases). Trimming shortened V by 5 bases and J by 6 bases, and 17 bases separated the two germline ends. Germline V CDR1 and CDR2: MNHEY, SMNVEV (reference sequence). The CDR3 has 15 amino acids. CDR3 residues: CASSNEGGLVQPQHF. In DNA, the CDR3 is TGTGCCAGCAGTAACGAGGGGGGGCTAGTTCAGCCCCAGCATTTT.

This clonotype was recorded many times. The rearrangement joins TRBV4-2 to TRBJ2-2, with TRBD1 identical over 7 bases. Trimming at V came to 4 bases and at J to 7 bases, leaving 9 bases not matched to a gene. CDR3 length: 15 residues. CDR1 is LGHNA and CDR2 is YNFKEQ in the germline V gene. In nucleotides, the CDR3 is TGTGCCAGCAGCCCGAGAGGGGGCTGGAACGGGGAGCTGTTTTTT. Translated: CASSPRGGWNGELFF.

This clonotype turned up a few times. In DNA form, the CDR3 reads TGTGCCACCAGCATAGACTCATCAGACACCGGGGAGCTGTTTTTT. This codes for CATSIDSSDTGELFF. The chain recombines TRBV15 with TRBJ2-2, with D unresolved. This CDR3 has 15 residues. Per the germline V gene, CDR1 is LNHNV and CDR2 is YYDKDF (reference sequence). V gave up 4 bases and J gave up 3 bases, with 12 bases separating them.

This clonotype was detected a few times. The chain has TRBV27 and TRBJ2-7; TRBD2 matches at 12 bases. In germline, CDR1 is MNHEY, CDR2 SMNVEV (reference sequence). V shed 5 bases, J shed 2 bases, and the junction held 4 bases outside the gene matches. The CDR3 has 15 amino acids. The CDR3 protein is CASSLLAGGAYEQYF. The CDR3 nucleotides are TGTGCCAGCAGTCTACTAGCGGGGGGCGCCTACGAGCAGTACTTC.

The chain combines TRBV7-2 with TRBJ1-2; 7 nucleotides line up with TRBD1. This CDR3 has 13 residues. Trimming at V came to 11 bases and at J to 4 bases, leaving 10 bases not matched to a gene. The germline V gene has CDR1 SGHTA and CDR2 FQGNSA. The CDR3 DNA follows: TGTGCCGCTTCCCAGGGGGTATCCTATGGCTACACCTTC. Amino acids: CAASQGVSYGYTF.

This clonotype occurred many times. This chain joins TRBV5-8 and TRBJ1-5; D gene ambiguous. The length of the CDR3 is 15 residues. V was pared by 4 bases and J by 6 bases, with 17 bases between. Germline assignment: CDR1 SGHTS and CDR2 YDEGEE. CDR3 DNA sequence: TGTGCCAGCAGCCAGCGTATTTGGGGAGTTCAGCCCCAGCATTTT. Translating it yields CASSQRIWGVQPQHF.

This clonotype was recorded a few times. The chain carries TRBV7-3 and TRBJ2-5, with unresolved D. V was trimmed by 3 bases and J by 2 bases, leaving 25 bases between them. Germline CDR1 is SGHTA and CDR2 is FQGTGA. The CDR3 spans 19 residues. The CDR3 coding sequence is TGTGCCAGCAGCTTTGTTGGCGGCCAAGTATCGCCTGTACAAGAGACCCAGTACTTC. Translated: CASSFVGGQVSPVQETQYF.

This rearrangement joins TRBV30 to TRBJ1-2; D unclear. CDR3 length: 13 residues. Trimming pared 5 bases from V and 2 bases from J, leaving 12 bases between. Per germline, CDR1 GTSNPN and CDR2 SVGIG (reference sequence). CDR3 sequence (DNA): TGTGCCTGGGCAGAACCGTTCAACTATGGCTACACCTTC. Encoded protein: CAWAEPFNYGYTF.

This clonotype was recorded a few times. This chain connects TRBV18 to TRBJ2-7; 10 positions agree with TRBD2. Looked up from germline, CDR1 is KGHSH and CDR2 is LQKENI. V lost 2 bases to trimming and J lost 0 bases; unmatched junction nucleotides: 4. The CDR3 runs to 16 residues. The DNA for the CDR3 is TGTGCCAGCTCACCAGACCTAGCGGGGGTCTCCTACGAGCAGTACTTC. Residues: CASSPDLAGVSYEQYF.

The genes are TRBV7-3 and TRBJ2-1; no definite D call. V lost 1 base and J 5 bases, leaving 9 bases between the germline ends. The CDR3 loop spans 14 amino acids. Germline CDR1 and CDR2: SGHTA and FQGTGA. The CDR3 coding sequence is TGTGCCAGCAGCTTAAACCCTGGCAACAATGAGCAGTTCTTC. This sequence encodes CASSLNPGNNEQFF.

The gene calls are TRBV7-6 and TRBJ1-1; TRBD1 matches at 7 bases. J lost 4 bases, V lost 6 bases, and 14 bases had no gene match. This CDR3 spans 16 amino acids. Per the germline V gene, CDR1 is SGHVS and CDR2 is FNYEAQ. The CDR3 DNA is TGTGCCAGCAGACCGCGCCAGGGGGGGGAATCCACTGAAGCTTTCTTT. Protein sequence: CASRPRQGGESTEAFF.

This clonotype has more than one count but fewer than ten. V is TRBV7-6 and J is TRBJ2-7; D may be TRBD1 or TRBD2 (5 bases each). Germline CDR1 and CDR2: SGHVS and FNYEAQ. The CDR3 runs to 15 residues. Trimming removed 5 bases at V and 2 bases at J, with 16 bases between. For the CDR3, the DNA is TGTGCCAGCAGCAGCCTCCTCAGAGGGGCCTACGAGCAGTACTTC. Protein: CASSSLLRGAYEQYF.

This clonotype was seen a few times. This chain uses TRBV7-8 with TRBJ1-2; D not certain. CDR1 is SGHVS, CDR2 FQNEAQ, per germline. V was trimmed by 1 base and J by 1 base, leaving 10 bases between them. The CDR3 runs to 15 residues. The CDR3 reads CASSLVGRNNYGYTF. CDR3 bases: TGTGCCAGCAGCTTAGTAGGGAGGAATAACTATGGCTACACCTTC. Combining the CDR3 with reference TRBV7-8 and TRBJ1-2 gives the whole variable domain GAGVSQSPRYKVAKRGQDVALRCDPISGHVSLFWYQQALGQGPEFLTYFQNEAQLDKSGLPSDRFFAERPEGSVSTLKIQRTQQEDSAVYLCASSLVGRNNYGYTFGSGTRLTVV.

This clonotype turned up a few times. The V gene is TRBV5-1, the J gene TRBJ2-7; D gene uncertain. The CDR3 is made up of 17 amino acids. V was pared by 6 bases and J by 1 base, with 23 bases between. CDR1 is SGHRS and CDR2 is YFSETQ in the germline V gene. The CDR3 DNA is TGCGCCAGCACCTGGGCGCCGGCAATGGCAGGATCCTACGAGCAGTACTTC. Amino acid sequence: CASTWAPAMAGSYEQYF.

The table lists this clonotype with a few counts. This sequence joins TRBV29-1 and TRBJ1-5; D is possibly TRBD1 (6 bases). The CDR3 is 13 amino acids. Trimming took 5 bases from V and 6 from J, leaving 14 bases between them. CDR1 is SQVTM, CDR2 ANQGSEA, per germline. CDR3 coding DNA: TGCAGCGTTCAAGGGGGAGCGGGTCAGCCCCAGCATTTT. It encodes CSVQGGAGQPQHF.